A selection of T cell receptor beta chains follows, all from one sample in a study of cytomegalovirus exposure and HLA in healthy donors. Using immunoSEQ multiplex PCR, the repertoire was profiled, and TCRdb retains in-frame clones only, with some absent. The sample carries 200,000 or so clones, approximately 80% recorded once. Sequencing input: PBMCs. These receptor sequences come from a girl aged 5-17 years in good health and CMV-seronegative. CDR3s include the opening cysteine and the closing phenylalanine or tryptophan. The D gene is left open where the match is weak. A row's size may be missing; if present it is once, few, many or a size class.

TRBJ2-7	-	TRBV11-3	-	CASSLGWAREQYF	TGTGCCAGCAGCTTAGGCTGGGCACGCGAGCAGTACTTC
TRBJ1-2	-	TRBV4-3	-	CASREVGLGIYGYTF	TGCGCCAGCAGGGAAGTTGGACTCGGCATTTATGGCTACACCTTC
TRBJ1-4	-	TRBV2	-	CASRKDTINEKLFF	TGTGCCAGCAGAAAGGACACGATTAATGAAAAACTGTTTTTT
TRBJ2-7	-	TRBV29-1	-	CSVGTGYEQYF	TGCAGCGTTGGCACAGGCTACGAGCAGTACTTC
TRBJ2-7	-	TRBV19	-	CASSIVSTGEQYF	TGTGCCAGTAGTATCGTGAGTACGGGGGAGCAGTACTTC
TRBJ2-1	-	TRBV4-3	-	CASSQRSENEQFF	TGCGCCAGCAGCCAGAGGTCGGAGAATGAGCAGTTCTTC
TRBJ2-5	-	TRBV16	-	CASSQTWGGQETQYF	TGTGCCAGCAGCCAAACTTGGGGAGGCCAAGAGACCCAGTACTTC
TRBJ1-2	-	TRBV6-5	-	CASSGTGNYGYTF	TGTGCCAGCAGTGGAACAGGGAACTATGGCTACACCTTC
TRBJ1-2	-	TRBV5-6	TRBD1	CASILRDRGRKNYGYTF	TGTGCCAGCATCCTGCGGGACAGGGGGCGAAAAAACTATGGCTACACCTTC
TRBJ2-7	once	TRBV27	-	CASSSSPPSYEQYF	TGTGCCAGCAGTTCCTCCCCACCATCCTACGAGCAGTACTTC
TRBJ1-2	-	TRBV6-5	-	CASSYEGGYTF	TGTGCCAGCAGTTACGAGGGTGGCTACACCTTC
TRBJ2-1	-	TRBV5-6	TRBD2	CASSLGKTSGGGNEQFF	TGTGCCAGCAGCTTGGGGAAGACTAGCGGGGGGGGAAATGAGCAGTTCTTC
TRBJ1-1	once	TRBV4-1	-	CASSQGPTTEAFF	TGCGCCAGCAGCCAAGGCCCTACCACTGAAGCTTTCTTT
TRBJ2-2	-	TRBV7-8	TRBD2	CASAGLAATGELFF	TGTGCCAGCGCGGGACTAGCGGCCACCGGGGAGCTGTTTTTT
TRBJ1-5	once	TRBV4-3	-	CARPGGVPQPQHF	TGCGCCAGACCCGGCGGCGTTCCTCAGCCCCAGCATTTT
TRBJ2-1	-	TRBV6-1	TRBD2	CASRGGLDIHNEQFF	TGTGCCAGCAGGGGGGGACTAGACATACACAATGAGCAGTTCTTC
TRBJ1-5	-	TRBV2	TRBD1	CASSEAGTGASNQPQHF	TGTGCCAGCAGTGAAGCGGGCACAGGGGCTAGCAATCAGCCCCAGCATTTT
TRBJ2-7	-	TRBV19	TRBD1	CASSSPTGHSYEQYF	TGTGCCAGTAGCTCCCCGACAGGGCACTCCTACGAGCAGTACTTC
TRBJ2-7	-	TRBV7-2	-	CASSLQGGGSYEQYF	TGTGCCAGCAGCCTGCAGGGAGGGGGCTCCTACGAGCAGTACTTC
TRBJ1-4	-	TRBV7-6	TRBD1	CASSSSRGQFNEKLFF	TGTGCCAGCAGCTCTAGCCGGGGACAGTTTAATGAAAAACTGTTTTTT
TRBJ2-7	-	TRBV19	TRBD2	CASSMGGFGYEQYF	TGTGCCAGTAGTATGGGGGGGTTTGGGTACGAGCAGTACTTC
TRBJ2-3	-	TRBV6-4	-	CASSDQGNTDTQYF	TGTGCCAGCAGTGACCAGGGAAACACAGATACGCAGTATTTT
TRBJ1-1	-	TRBV30	-	CAWGPRSTEAFF	TGTGCCTGGGGGCCCCGTAGCACTGAAGCTTTCTTT
TRBJ2-7	-	TRBV5-6	TRBD1	CASSFLSGTGGHEQYF	TGTGCCAGCAGCTTCCTCTCCGGGACAGGGGGCCACGAGCAGTACTTC
TRBJ1-1	-	TRBV6-1	TRBD1	CASSEAWGGTGMNTEAFF	TGTGCCAGCAGTGAAGCTTGGGGTGGGACAGGGATGAACACTGAAGCTTTCTTT
TRBJ2-5	-	TRBV6-6	TRBD2	CASSFSGGSWTQYF	TGTGCCAGCAGTTTCTCGGGGGGATCGTGGACCCAGTACTTC
TRBJ2-1	-	TRBV5-1	TRBD1	CASSLRQGGHNEQFF	TGCGCCAGCAGCTTAAGACAGGGGGGGCACAATGAGCAGTTCTTC
TRBJ2-1	-	TRBV5-1	-	CASSLDGPYNEQFF	TGCGCCAGCAGCTTGGATGGGCCCTACAATGAGCAGTTCTTC
TRBJ2-3	-	TRBV27	-	CASSLLGTRDTQYF	TGTGCCAGCAGTTTACTAGGAACAAGGGATACGCAGTATTTT
TRBJ1-1	-	TRBV19	-	CASSNTYRATGGQAFF	TGTGCCAGTAGTAACACTTACAGGGCAACGGGCGGCCAAGCTTTCTTT
TRBJ1-5	-	TRBV19	-	CASTRQALLYRQPQHF	TGTGCCAGTACCAGGCAGGCGCTACTTTATAGACAGCCCCAGCATTTT
TRBJ1-2	-	TRBV10-3	-	CAISEDINYGYTF	TGTGCCATCAGTGAGGACATTAACTATGGCTACACCTTC
TRBJ2-7	-	TRBV2	TRBD2	CASTSGGDEQYF	TGTGCCAGCACCTCGGGAGGGGACGAGCAGTACTTC
TRBJ2-2	-	TRBV7-7	TRBD2	CASSPRRESWNTGELFF	TGTGCTAGCAGCCCTAGGCGGGAGAGTTGGAACACCGGGGAGCTGTTTTTT
TRBJ2-7	-	TRBV5-1	TRBD2	CASSWGGEEQYF	TGCGCCAGCAGCTGGGGGGGGGAGGAGCAGTACTTC
TRBJ2-7	few	TRBV29-1	-	CSVEGGVAYEQYF	TGCAGCGTTGAAGGGGGGGTTGCCTACGAGCAGTACTTC
TRBJ1-1	-	TRBV7-3	-	CASSPRPSNTEAFF	TGTGCCAGCAGCCCGAGGCCCTCGAACACTGAAGCTTTCTTT
TRBJ2-7	few	TRBV6-1	-	CASSESRAGRTYEQYF	TGTGCCAGCAGTGAATCCCGAGCGGGTCGCACCTACGAGCAGTACTTC
TRBJ1-6	-	TRBV4-1	-	CASSQGAGSFTNSPLHF	TGCGCCAGCAGCCAAGGCGCCGGGTCCTTTACCAATTCACCCCTCCACTTT
TRBJ2-3	once	TRBV5-1	TRBD2	CASSSAGGPDTQYF	TGCGCCAGCAGCTCAGCGGGGGGGCCAGATACGCAGTATTTT
TRBJ2-7	-	TRBV21-1	-	CASSKGHRENEQYF	TGTGCCAGCAGCAAGGGGCACAGGGAGAACGAGCAGTACTTC
TRBJ2-7	-	TRBV5-1	-	CASSLWAGETYEQYF	TGCGCCAGCAGCTTGTGGGCAGGGGAAACCTACGAGCAGTACTTC
TRBJ2-7	-	TRBV4-1	TRBD2	CASSQGRLAGSREQYF	TGCGCCAGCAGCCAAGGAAGGTTAGCGGGATCCCGCGAGCAGTACTTC